The 8 T cell receptor beta chains given below trace back to one sample, sequenced in a study of blood T cell repertoires in COVID-19. Profiled with immunoSEQ multiplex PCR; TCRdb holds only in-frame clones, not every one. Among 97,000 or so clones, approximately 82% were seen once, and the ten largest hold approximately 10%. Sequencing was performed on peripheral blood. These TCRs come from a man in his sixties or seventies with active or convalescent COVID-19.

V usage is TRBV7-9 and J usage is TRBJ2-2, with 11 bases that match TRBD1. With 3 bases clipped from V and 2 bases from J, the junction kept 2 bases outside the gene matches. The germline CDR1 and CDR2 sequences are SEHNR and FQNEAQ (reference sequence). This CDR3 has 16 residues. CDR3 in DNA: TGTGCCAGCAGCTTCGGACAGGGGGCAAACACCGGGGAGCTGTTTTTT. Encoded protein: CASSFGQGANTGELFF.

This clone was seen a handful of times. The chain combines TRBV12-3 or TRBV12-4 with TRBJ2-5; D might be TRBD1 (6 bases). This CDR3 has 13 amino acids. V was shortened by 3 bases and J by 3 bases, with 8 bases between the two germline ends. The CDR3 reads CASSFGQKETQYF. The CDR3 nucleotides are TGTGCCAGCAGTTTTGGACAGAAAGAGACCCAGTACTTC.

The genes are TRBV6-5 and TRBJ1-4, with TRBD1 identical over 10 bases. The junction had 8 bases not matched to a gene; V was cut back by 6 bases and J by 10 bases. The germline V gene encodes CDR1 MNHEY and CDR2 SVGAGI. CDR3 size: 14 residues. In nucleotides, the CDR3 is TGTGCCAGCAGGACCGGGACAGGGGCAGGAAAACTGTTTTTT. Protein product: CASRTGTGAGKLFF.

The V and J genes are TRBV15 and TRBJ2-5, with 7 bases aligning to TRBD1. The germline CDR1 and CDR2 sequences are LNHNV and YYDKDF (reference sequence). This CDR3 contains 14 residues. Losses at the gene ends were 4 bases for V and 5 bases for J; bases not matched to a gene: 7. The DNA of the CDR3 is TGTGCCACCAGCAAACAGGGGACGGGGGAGACCCAGTACTTC. Its protein is CATSKQGTGETQYF.

The rearrangement links TRBV28 to TRBJ2-3; the match to TRBD2 covers 12 bases. The trim removed 6 bases at V and 5 bases at J, leaving 9 bases unmatched. The CDR3 is made up of 16 amino acids. Germline V gene lookup returns CDR1 MDHEN and CDR2 SYDVKM. DNA for the CDR3: TGTGCCAGCAGAACTTCCGGACTAGCGGGGTTAGATACGCAGTATTTT. Residues: CASRTSGLAGLDTQYF.

This chain uses TRBV20-1 with TRBJ2-7; D gene ambiguous. Trimming stripped 3 bases from V and 6 bases from J, with 9 bases between. This CDR3 spans 11 amino acids. Germline V gene lookup returns CDR1 DFQATT and CDR2 SNEGSKA (reference sequence). CDR3 DNA sequence: TGCAGTGCTAGCCGAAGCGCCGAGCAGTACTTC. This translates into CSASRSAEQYF.

This clone has only one observation. This chain joins TRBV5-8 and TRBJ1-3; the D gene is possibly TRBD1 (5 bases). The germline V gene has CDR1 SGHTS and CDR2 YDEGEE. This CDR3 contains 18 residues. V gave up 3 bases and J gave up 2 bases, with 21 bases separating them. The CDR3 spells CASSSTGQQGLTGNTIYF. The CDR3 DNA reads as TGTGCCAGCAGCTCAACAGGCCAGCAGGGACTAACTGGAAACACCATATATTTT.

A note on this clone: The sample holds other DNA sequences that translate to the same CDR3. The chain recombines TRBV9 with TRBJ2-5; 9 positions agree with TRBD2. Trimming cost V 4 bases and J 5 bases; bases outside gene matches: 6. CDR1 is SGDLS, CDR2 YYNGEE, per germline. This CDR3 has 14 amino acids. The CDR3 DNA reads TGTGCCAGCAGCAGAAGCGGGGGGCGGGAGACCCAGTACTTC. Translated: CASSRSGGRETQYF.